This is a list of T cell receptor beta chains from one sample in a study of CD8 T cells in Susac syndrome. Using its own MiXCR run on the immunoSEQ multiplex PCR reads, TCRdb lists one record per CDR3 protein. This table holds hundreds of thousands of distinct CDR3 sequences, nearly 97% found once. Sequencing used CD4+ T cells from PBMCs. The receptors here all came from a human donor with multiple sclerosis. The CDR3 runs from the conserved cysteine through the conserved F or W. The D gene is left open where the match is weak. The size field is filled for only some rows; it gives once, few, many or a size class.

CDR3 DNA	CDR3 protein	J gene	D gene	V gene	clone size
TGTGCCAGCAGTTACATGACGGGGAACGGAAACACCATATATTTT	CASSYMTGNGNTIYF	TRBJ1-3	.	TRBV27	.
TGCAGCGTGCCGACCCGGGGGGGCTATGGCTACACCTTC	CSVPTRGGYGYTF	TRBJ1-2	.	TRBV29-1	.
TGTGCCAGCAGTGGGGACGGCACCTACGAGCAGTACTTC	CASSGDGTYEQYF	TRBJ2-7	.	TRBV25-1	once
TGTGCCAGCAGCCCACCTCATCCAAGTAACTATGGCTACACCTTC	CASSPPHPSNYGYTF	TRBJ1-2	.	TRBV12-1	.
TGCAGTGCTAGAGCCGGGACTCGGGATACGCAGTATTTT	CSARAGTRDTQYF	TRBJ2-3	.	TRBV20-1	.
TGTGCCAGCAGCCCCGGCGGTGTGAGATCTAGCACAGATACGCAGTATTTT	CASSPGGVRSSTDTQYF	TRBJ2-3	.	TRBV5-4	.
TGCAGTGCTAGGGGGACCCCCCGGCTCAATGAAAAACTGTTTTTT	CSARGTPRLNEKLFF	TRBJ1-4	.	TRBV20-1	.
TGTGCTAGCAGCCTTGACTCCTACAATGAGCAGTTCTTC	CASSLDSYNEQFF	TRBJ2-1	.	TRBV7-7	few
TGCGCCAGCAGCTTTACCCAGGGACTCACGTACACCGGGGAGCTGTTTTTT	CASSFTQGLTYTGELFF	TRBJ2-2	.	TRBV5-1	.
TGCGTCCCGGTGGGCACAGATACGCAGTATTTT	CVPVGTDTQYF	TRBJ2-3	.	TRBV2	.
TGTGCCAGCATCCCAGGCCAACTAGCGGGGGGCCACCTCCAAGAGACCCAGTACTTC	CASIPGQLAGGHLQETQYF	TRBJ2-5	TRBD2	TRBV2	.
TGTGCCAGCAGCGGGGCACCTAATTCACCCCTCCACTTT	CASSGAPNSPLHF	TRBJ1-6	.	TRBV9	.
TGCACCAGCAAGGCGGTCTTTTGGACAGGGCCCTACGAGCAGTACTTC	CTSKAVFWTGPYEQYF	TRBJ2-7	.	TRBV1	.
TGTGCCAGCAGACCTAGCGGGAGCTCCTACAATGAGCAGTTCTTC	CASRPSGSSYNEQFF	TRBJ2-1	TRBD2	TRBV12-3/TRBV12-4	.
TGCGCCAGCAGGCCGACAAGCGAGACTGAAGCTTTCTTT	CASRPTSETEAFF	TRBJ1-1	.	TRBV10-2	.
TGTGCCAGCAGTGAACGGGGGACCTACAATGAGCAGTTCTTC	CASSERGTYNEQFF	TRBJ2-1	.	TRBV2	.
TGCAGCGTTGAAGGGCTAGCGGGAGACGAGCAGTACTTC	CSVEGLAGDEQYF	TRBJ2-7	TRBD2	TRBV29-1	.
TGTGCCAGCAGTGTAGGACAGGGTAGAGAAAAACTGTTTTTT	CASSVGQGREKLFF	TRBJ1-4	TRBD1	TRBV2	once
TGTGCCTGGGAAAATGCCCAGCGGGAACCTGATACGCAGTATTTT	CAWENAQREPDTQYF	TRBJ2-3	TRBD2	TRBV30	.
TGCAGCGTTGAAGGGCAGATGAACACTGAAGCTTTCTTT	CSVEGQMNTEAFF	TRBJ1-1	.	TRBV29-1	.
TGTGCCAGCAGCTCTTACGGGGGGGAATCCTACAATGAGCAGTTCTTC	CASSSYGGESYNEQFF	TRBJ2-1	TRBD2	TRBV5-6	.
TGCAGCGTTGAACTCTCACTAGCGGGCCCTAATGAGCAGTTCTTC	CSVELSLAGPNEQFF	TRBJ2-1	TRBD2	TRBV29-1	.
TGTGCCAGCTCACCACCAGGGTCCGTAACCTACGAGCAGTACTTC	CASSPPGSVTYEQYF	TRBJ2-7	.	TRBV18	.
TGTGCCAGCAGTGAGGCCTATAGCAATCAGCCCCAGCATTTT	CASSEAYSNQPQHF	TRBJ1-5	.	TRBV2	.
TGTGCCAGCAGCTTAGCGACAACTACTCGCCTCTACGAGCAGTACTTC	CASSLATTTRLYEQYF	TRBJ2-7	.	TRBV7-9	.
TGTGCCACCAGCACCGGGACTAGCGGGAGGGACCTCAATGAGCAGTTCTTC	CATSTGTSGRDLNEQFF	TRBJ2-1	TRBD2	TRBV15	.
TGTGCCAGCAGCCAAGTAGCGGGAGGCGGTGAGCAGTTCTTC	CASSQVAGGGEQFF	TRBJ2-1	TRBD2	TRBV7-9	.
TGCAGTGCTAGAGACCTACAAGAGACCCAGTACTTC	CSARDLQETQYF	TRBJ2-5	.	TRBV20-1	.
TGCAGCGGGACTTCTTACAATGAGCAGTTCTTC	CSGTSYNEQFF	TRBJ2-1	.	TRBV29-1	.
TGTGCCAGCTCACCAACCCTTGTAGGGGGCGTTGAGCAGTTCTTC	CASSPTLVGGVEQFF	TRBJ2-1	TRBD1	TRBV18	.
TGTGCCAGCAGCCAAGTTTCAGGAGGCAGCTACAATGAGCAGTTCTTC	CASSQVSGGSYNEQFF	TRBJ2-1	.	TRBV3-1	.
TGCAGCGTTGGGGGACCGGGAGGGCAGTACTTC	CSVGGPGGQYF	TRBJ2-7	TRBD2	TRBV29-1	once
TGTGCCAGCAGCTTAGATGAGGTGGAAGATACGCAGTATTTT	CASSLDEVEDTQYF	TRBJ2-3	.	TRBV11-3	.
TGCAGTGCGATGGGGAGCAATCAGCCCCAGCATTTT	CSAMGSNQPQHF	TRBJ1-5	.	TRBV20-1	.
TGTGCCAGCAGTGACTCAGGGACACCCCTAGCCAAAAACATTCAGTACTTC	CASSDSGTPLAKNIQYF	TRBJ2-4	.	TRBV6-4	.
TGTGCCAGCTGCCGGGACAGGACTAGCACAGATACGCAGTATTTT	CASCRDRTSTDTQYF	TRBJ2-3	TRBD1	TRBV28	.
TGCGCCAGCAGCTTGGACAGGGCGAACACTGAAGCTTTCTTT	CASSLDRANTEAFF	TRBJ1-1	.	TRBV5-1	few
TGCAGCACCTTGACTAGCGGCTTCTACAATGAGCAGTTCTTC	CSTLTSGFYNEQFF	TRBJ2-1	TRBD2	TRBV29-1	.
TGCAGCGCCGTTAGGGGAATGAACTGTGGCTACACCTTC	CSAVRGMNCGYTF	TRBJ1-2	.	TRBV29-1	.
TGTGCCAGCAGTGAATTCAGGGGCGCTGAAGCTTTCTTT	CASSEFRGAEAFF	TRBJ1-1	.	TRBV2	.
TGCAGTGCTAATAATCTGGGGGGTAGCACAGATACGCAGTATTTT	CSANNLGGSTDTQYF	TRBJ2-3	.	TRBV20-1	.
TGTGCCAGCATGTCCGGGGTAGGAGAAGCTTTCTTT	CASMSGVGEAFF	TRBJ1-1	.	TRBV28	.
TGTGCCAGCAGCCAAGTAATGGCGGCCACTGAAGCTTTCTTT	CASSQVMAATEAFF	TRBJ1-1	.	TRBV3-1	.
TGTGCCAGAGGGACGAACCGAAATTCACCCCTCCACTTT	CARGTNRNSPLHF	TRBJ1-6	.	TRBV19	.
TGCGCCAGCAGTCAATCGTCTGAGGGTTTTTGGAACATTCAGTACTTC	CASSQSSEGFWNIQYF	TRBJ2-4	.	TRBV23-1	.
TGCAGTGCTAGGATCCCTCGGAACTATGGCTACACCTTC	CSARIPRNYGYTF	TRBJ1-2	.	TRBV20-1	.
TGTGCCAGCAGCCCTGGGGGGACAGGGGATGTAGAGACCCAGTACTTC	CASSPGGTGDVETQYF	TRBJ2-5	TRBD1	TRBV12-3/TRBV12-4	.
TGCAGCGTTAGGTCAGGGCAAGAGACCCAGTACTTC	CSVRSGQETQYF	TRBJ2-5	.	TRBV29-1	.
TGTGCCAGCAGGAGGACAGTAAATCAGCCCCAGCATTTT	CASRRTVNQPQHF	TRBJ1-5	.	TRBV12-3/TRBV12-4	.
TGCAGTGCTAGTAGCGGGCCAGGAGGGGAGCTGTTTTTT	CSASSGPGGELFF	TRBJ2-2	TRBD2	TRBV20-1	.
TGTGCCAGCAGCGACAGGGGCGGGAATTCACCCCTCCACTTT	CASSDRGGNSPLHF	TRBJ1-6	TRBD1	TRBV7-9	few
TGCGCCAGCAGCTCATCAGGGACAGGGGACATGTTTTTT	CASSSSGTGDMFF	TRBJ1-4	TRBD1	TRBV5-1	.
TGTGCCAGCAGACCTGGACAGGGGGGATCCGGGGCTTTCTTT	CASRPGQGGSGAFF	TRBJ1-1	TRBD1	TRBV2	.
TGTGCCAGCAGCCAAGATGTCTCGAGGCTTACGGGCACAGATACGCAGTATTTT	CASSQDVSRLTGTDTQYF	TRBJ2-3	.	TRBV4-2	.
TGCGCCAGCAGCTTGACGGGTCCACGTCGCGGTTCACCCCTCCACTTT	CASSLTGPRRGSPLHF	TRBJ1-6	.	TRBV5-1	once
TGTGCCAGCAATACCCCGGGACAGGGGGCGTCCTACGAGCAGTACTTC	CASNTPGQGASYEQYF	TRBJ2-7	TRBD1	TRBV28	.
TGTGCCAGCAGCTTGGTACCGGGACTTAACTATGGCTACACCTTC	CASSLVPGLNYGYTF	TRBJ1-2	.	TRBV5-4	.
TGTGCCAGCAGCAGGATACTAGCAGATACGCAGTATTTT	CASSRILADTQYF	TRBJ2-3	.	TRBV3-1	.